This entry concerns a single T cell receptor (beta chain). This clonotype showed up just a few times. Its target antigen remains unknown. Per-base quality was not reported, and no clone a single base away is much larger than it. The library relied on PCR. The reads were generated on an Illumina HiSeq 2500. TCR libraries were prepared with molecular barcoding, using unique molecular identifiers to normalize TCRbeta repertoire quantification. The raw public data were reprocessed by TCRdb itself: fastp quality trimming at Q25, MiXCR clonotype calling, in-frame beta chains only. Rows matching on CDR3 protein sequence are summarized as one entry with the most common DNA and genes. This sample holds around 580,000 distinct CDR3 sequences; under 30% were observed only once. 14% of the sample is taken by the ten largest. The record originates from a study of T-cell reconstitution after alpha-beta-depleted transplantation in children (dated by TCRdb to about 2016). About the full investigation: The study quantitatively tracked T-cell immune reconstitution after TCRalphabeta/CD19-depleted allogeneic hematopoietic cell transplantation in children using TCR repertoire profiling.

The full study reports these points: The high TCRbeta diversity at day 60 in some patients was ascribed to recipient T cells and intrathymic progenitors that had survived conditioning. The apparently early alphabetaT-cell count recovery about two months after transplant was reportedly dependent on only several hundred rapidly expanded clones derived from non-depleted graft cells. Hyperexpanded clone frequencies declined over subsequent months; after one year, T-cell counts and TCRbeta diversity were mostly attributed to newly produced T cells.

The treatment or condition label here, explained by the study, means: allogeneic hematopoietic cell transplantation with graft depleted of TCRalphabeta T cells and CD19 B cells. The children who served as transplant recipients had been given grafts of TCRalphabeta/CD19-depleted allogeneic hematopoietic cells. From V the trimming removes 3 bases and from J it removes 4 bases, while the gene matches leave 5 bases of the junction unaccounted for. For CDR1 and CDR2, the germline V gene (reference sequence) lists DFQATT and SNEGSKA. From the cysteine through the phenylalanine, the CDR3 covers 13 amino acids. The DNA shown is the 39-base CDR3, in frame from base 1.

The material sequenced was PBMCs, mostly from graft donor cells, taken 360 days after TCRalphabeta/CD19-depleted stem cell transplant. The chain is made from TRBV20-1 and TRBJ1-1, with TRBD1 matching 7 junction bases. This receptor was taken from a boy under two years old who had a stem cell transplant for acute myeloid leukemia, so the T cells may come from the graft donor. The sequenced DNA: TGCAGTGCTAGGGAGGGACAGCTCACTGAAGCTTTCTTT. It codes for CSAREGQLTEAFF.